These 15 T cell receptor beta chains were sequenced from one sample in a study of shared clonotypes between healthy human individuals. Sequencing was performed with immunoSEQ multiplex PCR; in TCRdb, only in-frame clones are kept and a portion is missing. The sample has 630,000 or so clones; 95% to 98% are singletons. Positive CCR7 selection of CD45RO-negative cells yielded the naive CD8 cells, and terminally differentiated effector memory CD45RA+ cells were excluded. What was sequenced was naive CD8+ T cells sorted from blood. The receptor source for this set is a man aged 30-40 years in good health.

The J gene is TRBJ2-7, the V gene TRBV28, with D possibly matching TRBD2 (6 bases). V lost 2 bases and J 1 base, leaving 12 bases between the germline ends. The germline CDR1 and CDR2 sequences are MDHEN and SYDVKM. This CDR3 spans 15 amino acids. The CDR3 DNA is TGTGCCAGCAGTTTAAACGAGGAGGGATCCTACGAGCAGTACTTC. Protein product: CASSLNEEGSYEQYF.

The chain has TRBV28 and TRBJ2-7; weak D call: TRBD2 (6 bases). V was trimmed by 10 bases and J by 0 bases, leaving 10 bases between them. The CDR3 contains 12 residues. Germline CDR1 is MDHEN and CDR2 is SYDVKM. CDR3 amino acids: CATIADSYEQYF. The CDR3 DNA is TGTGCCACTATAGCGGACTCCTACGAGCAGTACTTC.

This clone turned up a few times. The chain uses TRBV5-1 and TRBJ2-1; 7 nucleotides agree with TRBD2. Germline V gives CDR1 SGHRS, CDR2 YFSETQ. CDR3 length: 15 residues. V was clipped by 0 bases and J by 8 bases; unmatched bases: 8. The CDR3 spells CASSLALAGSDEQFF. DNA of the CDR3: TGCGCCAGCAGCTTGGCCTTAGCGGGCTCGGATGAGCAGTTCTTC.

The rearrangement uses TRBV7-8 and TRBJ2-7; D is undetermined. Germline lookup yields CDR1 SGHVS and CDR2 FQNEAQ. This CDR3 has 11 residues. Trimming cost V 5 bases and J 4 bases, with 6 bases left between them. As DNA, the CDR3 is TGTGCCAGCAGCCCGCGATACGAGCAGTACTTC. Translation: CASSPRYEQYF.

The chain employs TRBV29-1 and TRBJ2-1; a weak D match, TRBD1 (5 bases). V was shortened by 3 bases and J by 3 bases, with 12 bases between the two germline ends. The CDR3 totals 14 residues. The V gene's germline CDR1 is SQVTM and CDR2 ANQGSEA. Here the CDR3 reads CSVDTDTVYNEQFF. The CDR3 nucleotides are TGCAGCGTTGACACGGACACTGTCTACAATGAGCAGTTCTTC.

The chain combines TRBV28 with TRBJ2-7; 8 bases agree with TRBD1. CDR1 MDHEN and CDR2 SYDVKM come from the germline V gene. This CDR3 is built from 15 residues. The ends lost 4 bases at V and 3 bases at J; junction bases unmatched: 8. The CDR3 region has the DNA TGTGCCAGCAGTTCAGGGACAGGAGTCCTCTACGAGCAGTACTTC. Amino acid sequence: CASSSGTGVLYEQYF. The full variable domain, in which reference TRBV28 and TRBJ2-7 provide the parts outside the CDR3, is DVKVTQSSRYLVKRTGEKVFLECVQDMDHENMFWYRQDPGLGLRLIYFSYDVKMKEKGDIPEGYSVSREKKERFSLILESASTNQTSMYLCASSSGTGVLYEQYFGPGTRLTVT.

The rearrangement joins TRBV9 to TRBJ2-3; 7 nucleotides line up with TRBD2. The CDR3 consists of 16 residues. With 2 bases clipped from V and 4 bases from J, the junction kept 10 bases outside the gene matches. Germline CDR1 SGDLS, CDR2 YYNGEE. CDR3 bases: TGTGCCAGCAGCGTGACATTAGCGGGTCTAGCAGATACGCAGTATTTT. Translation gives CASSVTLAGLADTQYF.

J is TRBJ2-1 and V is TRBV5-6; 8 nucleotides align to TRBD1. CDR3 length equals 14 residues. CDR1 and CDR2 (germline): SGHDT, YYEEEE. Germline trimming cut 4 bases from V and 8 bases from J; bases unmatched to any gene: 8. In nucleotides, the CDR3 is TGTGCCAGCAGCCGCGGACAGGGATCTGATGAGCAGTTCTTC. The encoded protein is CASSRGQGSDEQFF.

In its sample, this clone was seen a few times. This chain connects TRBV11-2 to TRBJ1-4; D remains ambiguous. The CDR3 runs to 16 residues. V was shortened by 5 bases and J by 1 base, with 14 bases between the two germline ends. The germline V gene encodes CDR1 SGHAT and CDR2 FQNNGV. The CDR3 nucleotides read TGTGCCAGCAGCCCAACAAGTGGGTTAACTAATGAAAAACTGTTTTTT. This gives the protein CASSPTSGLTNEKLFF.

The V call is TRBV11-2, the J call TRBJ2-1, with 7 bases lining up with TRBD1. Trimming cost V 1 base and J 8 bases; bases outside gene matches: 11. Germline V CDR1 and CDR2: SGHAT, FQNNGV. The CDR3 consists of 16 residues. In DNA, the CDR3 is TGTGCCAGCAGCTTAGGCCGACAGGGAGTTATCGATGAGCAGTTCTTC. This sequence encodes CASSLGRQGVIDEQFF.

This sequence joins TRBV28 and TRBJ1-2, with D unclear. Germline CDR1 reads MDHEN; CDR2 reads SYDVKM. The CDR3 extends over 16 amino acids. Trimming took 6 bases from V and 4 from J, leaving 21 bases between them. Here the CDR3 DNA reads TGTGCCAGCAGCGTAAATACCGGGTCCTCTTTCTATGGCTACACCTTC. Translating gives CASSVNTGSSFYGYTF.

The V gene is TRBV9, the J gene TRBJ1-4, with D unresolved. This CDR3 region has 15 residues. Germline lookup yields CDR1 SGDLS and CDR2 YYNGEE. Trimming cost V 0 bases and J 7 bases, with 13 bases left between them. The CDR3 spells CASSVAGGGGEKLFF. The CDR3 DNA is TGTGCCAGCAGCGTAGCAGGAGGCGGAGGTGAAAAACTGTTTTTT.

The chain has TRBV11-2 and TRBJ1-1; no definite D call. This CDR3 is 15 amino acids long. V was shortened by 1 base and J by 0 bases, with 9 bases between the two germline ends. Germline V gene data show CDR1 as SGHAT and CDR2 as FQNNGV. CDR3 loop: CASSLAGGLNTEAFF. The CDR3 nucleotides read TGTGCCAGCAGCTTAGCCGGCGGACTGAACACTGAAGCTTTCTTT.

This chain uses TRBV6-1 with TRBJ2-1; D ambiguous. Germline V gene sequence: CDR1 MNHNS, CDR2 SASEGT. The CDR3 totals 10 residues. The V end was cut by 8 bases, the J end by 7 bases, with 6 bases between. The CDR3 DNA sequence: TGTGCCAGCCTTTATAATGAGCAGTTCTTC. This codes for CASLYNEQFF.

This chain connects TRBV5-4 to TRBJ1-2, with D perhaps matching TRBD1 (5 bases). Germline CDR1 reads SGHNT; CDR2 reads YYREEE (reference sequence). V lost 0 bases, J lost 4 bases, and 13 bases lay in between. CDR3 length: 15 residues. CDR3 in amino acids: CASSLVQGGSYGYTF. CDR3 nucleotide sequence: TGTGCCAGCAGCTTGGTGCAGGGAGGTAGCTATGGCTACACCTTC. The full variable domain, its missing parts supplied by reference TRBV5-4 and TRBJ1-2, is ETGVTQSPTHLIKTRGQQVTLRCSSQSGHNTVSWYQQALGQGPQFIFQYYREEENGRGNFPPRFSGLQFPNYSSELNVNALELDDSALYLCASSLVQGGSYGYTFGSGTRLTVV.